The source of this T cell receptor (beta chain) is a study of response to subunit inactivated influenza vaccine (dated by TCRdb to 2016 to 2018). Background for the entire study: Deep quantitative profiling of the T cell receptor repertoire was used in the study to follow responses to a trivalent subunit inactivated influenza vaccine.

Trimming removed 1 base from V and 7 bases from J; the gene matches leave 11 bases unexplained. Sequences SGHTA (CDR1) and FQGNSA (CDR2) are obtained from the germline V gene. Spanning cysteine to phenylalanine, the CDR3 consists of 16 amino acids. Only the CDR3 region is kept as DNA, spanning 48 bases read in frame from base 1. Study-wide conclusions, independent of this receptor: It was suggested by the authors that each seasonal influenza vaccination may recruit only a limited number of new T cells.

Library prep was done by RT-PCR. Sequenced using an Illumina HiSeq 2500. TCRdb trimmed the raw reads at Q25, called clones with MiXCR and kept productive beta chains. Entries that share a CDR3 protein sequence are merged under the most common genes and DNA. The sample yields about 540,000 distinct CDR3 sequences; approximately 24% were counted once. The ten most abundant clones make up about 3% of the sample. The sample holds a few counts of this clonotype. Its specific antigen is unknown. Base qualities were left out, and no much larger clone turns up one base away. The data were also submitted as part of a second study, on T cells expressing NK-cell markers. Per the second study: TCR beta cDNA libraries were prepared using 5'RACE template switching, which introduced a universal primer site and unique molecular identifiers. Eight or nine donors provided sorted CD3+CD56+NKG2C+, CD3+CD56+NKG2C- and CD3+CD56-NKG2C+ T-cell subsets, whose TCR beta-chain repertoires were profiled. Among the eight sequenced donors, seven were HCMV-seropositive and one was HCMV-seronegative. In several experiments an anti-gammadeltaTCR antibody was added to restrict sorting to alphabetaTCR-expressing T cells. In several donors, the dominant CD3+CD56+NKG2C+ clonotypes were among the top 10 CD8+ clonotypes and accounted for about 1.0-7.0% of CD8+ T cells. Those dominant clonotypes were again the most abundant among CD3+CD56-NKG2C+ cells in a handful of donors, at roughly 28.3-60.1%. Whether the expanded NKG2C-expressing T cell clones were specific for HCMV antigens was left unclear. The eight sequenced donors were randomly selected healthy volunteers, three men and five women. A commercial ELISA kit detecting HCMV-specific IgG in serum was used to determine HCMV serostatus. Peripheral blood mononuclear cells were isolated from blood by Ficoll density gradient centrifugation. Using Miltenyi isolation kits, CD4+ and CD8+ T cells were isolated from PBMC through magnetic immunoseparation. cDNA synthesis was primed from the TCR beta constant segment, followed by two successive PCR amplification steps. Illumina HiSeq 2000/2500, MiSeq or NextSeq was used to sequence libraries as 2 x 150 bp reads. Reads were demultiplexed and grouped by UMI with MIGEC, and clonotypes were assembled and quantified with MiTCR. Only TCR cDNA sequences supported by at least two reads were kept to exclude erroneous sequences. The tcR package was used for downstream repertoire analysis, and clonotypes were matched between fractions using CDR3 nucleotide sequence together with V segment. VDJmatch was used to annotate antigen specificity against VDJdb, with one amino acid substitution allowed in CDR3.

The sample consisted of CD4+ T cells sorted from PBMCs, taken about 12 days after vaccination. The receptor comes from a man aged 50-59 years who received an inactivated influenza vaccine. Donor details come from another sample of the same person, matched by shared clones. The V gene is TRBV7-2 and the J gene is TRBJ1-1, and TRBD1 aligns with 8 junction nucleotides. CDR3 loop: CASSLGLVRGRIEAFF. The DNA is TGTGCCAGCAGCTTAGGCTTGGTCAGGGGGCGGATTGAAGCTTTCTTT.